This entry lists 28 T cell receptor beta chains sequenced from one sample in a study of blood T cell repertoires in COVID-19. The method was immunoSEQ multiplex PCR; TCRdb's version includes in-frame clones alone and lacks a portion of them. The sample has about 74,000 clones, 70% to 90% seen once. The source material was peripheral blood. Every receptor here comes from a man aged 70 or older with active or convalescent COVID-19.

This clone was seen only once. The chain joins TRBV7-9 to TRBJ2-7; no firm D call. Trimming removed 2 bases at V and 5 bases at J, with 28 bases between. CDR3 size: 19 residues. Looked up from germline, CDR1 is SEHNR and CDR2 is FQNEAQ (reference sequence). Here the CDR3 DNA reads TGTGCCAGCAGCTTAAGGCCCACCGGAGTTTCGGTCCTACCTAACGAGCAGTACTTC. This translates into CASSLRPTGVSVLPNEQYF.

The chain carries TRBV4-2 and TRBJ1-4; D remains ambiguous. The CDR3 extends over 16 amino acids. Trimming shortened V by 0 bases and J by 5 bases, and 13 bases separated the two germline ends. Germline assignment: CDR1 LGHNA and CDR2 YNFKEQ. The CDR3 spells CASSQDNRGFNEKLFF. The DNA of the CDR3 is TGTGCCAGCAGCCAAGACAACCGGGGTTTCAATGAAAAACTGTTTTTT.

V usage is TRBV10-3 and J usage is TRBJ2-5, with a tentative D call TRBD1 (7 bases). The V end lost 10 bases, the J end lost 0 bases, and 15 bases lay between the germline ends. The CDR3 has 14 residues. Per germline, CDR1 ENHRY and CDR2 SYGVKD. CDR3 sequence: CATGAGGNQETQYF. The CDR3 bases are TGTGCCACGGGGGCAGGGGGAAACCAAGAGACCCAGTACTTC.

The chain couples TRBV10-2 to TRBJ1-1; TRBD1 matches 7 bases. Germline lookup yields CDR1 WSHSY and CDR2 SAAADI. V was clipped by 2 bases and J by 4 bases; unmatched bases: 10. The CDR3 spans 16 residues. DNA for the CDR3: TGCGCCAGCAGTGAGACCCGACAGGGTCGGGGCACTGAAGCTTTCTTT. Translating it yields CASSETRQGRGTEAFF.

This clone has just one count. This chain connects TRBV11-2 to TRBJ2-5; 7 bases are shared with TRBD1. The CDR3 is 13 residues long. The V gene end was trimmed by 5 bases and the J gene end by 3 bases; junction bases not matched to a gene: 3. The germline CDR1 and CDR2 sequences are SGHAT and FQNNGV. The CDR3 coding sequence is TGTGCCAGCAGCACAGACAGGGAAGAGACCCAGTACTTC. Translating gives CASSTDREETQYF.

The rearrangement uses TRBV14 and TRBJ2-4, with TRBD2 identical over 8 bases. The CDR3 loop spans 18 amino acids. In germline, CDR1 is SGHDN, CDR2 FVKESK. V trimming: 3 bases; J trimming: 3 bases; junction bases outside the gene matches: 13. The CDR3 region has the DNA TGTGCCAGCAGCCACGGGGGAAGGCGGGGGGTTGACAAAAACATTCAGTACTTC. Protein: CASSHGGRRGVDKNIQYF.

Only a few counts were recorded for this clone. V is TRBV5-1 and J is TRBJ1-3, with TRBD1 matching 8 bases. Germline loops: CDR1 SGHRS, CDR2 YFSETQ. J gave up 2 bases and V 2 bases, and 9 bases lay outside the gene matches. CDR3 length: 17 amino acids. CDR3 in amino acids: CASSLRTGRETGNTIYF. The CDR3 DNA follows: TGCGCCAGCAGCTTACGGACAGGGCGAGAGACTGGAAACACCATATATTTT.

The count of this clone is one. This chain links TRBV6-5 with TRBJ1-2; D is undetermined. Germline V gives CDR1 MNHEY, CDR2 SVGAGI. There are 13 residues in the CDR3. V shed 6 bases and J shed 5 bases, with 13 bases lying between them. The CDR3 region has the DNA TGTGCCAGCAGATTAACAACCCAGTATGGCTACACCTTC. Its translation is CASRLTTQYGYTF.

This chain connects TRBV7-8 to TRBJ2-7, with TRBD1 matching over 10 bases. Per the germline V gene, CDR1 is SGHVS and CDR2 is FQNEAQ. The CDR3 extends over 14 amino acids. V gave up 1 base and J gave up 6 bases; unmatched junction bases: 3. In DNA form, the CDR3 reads TGTGCCAGCAGCTTAGTGAGGACAGGGGGCGAGCAGTACTTC. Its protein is CASSLVRTGGEQYF.

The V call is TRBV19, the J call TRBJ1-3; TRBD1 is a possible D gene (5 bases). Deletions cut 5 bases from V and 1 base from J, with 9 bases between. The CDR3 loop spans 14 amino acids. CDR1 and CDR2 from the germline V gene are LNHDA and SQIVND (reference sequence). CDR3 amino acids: CASSAGYSGNTIYF. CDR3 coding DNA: TGTGCCAGTAGTGCAGGGTATTCTGGAAACACCATATATTTT.

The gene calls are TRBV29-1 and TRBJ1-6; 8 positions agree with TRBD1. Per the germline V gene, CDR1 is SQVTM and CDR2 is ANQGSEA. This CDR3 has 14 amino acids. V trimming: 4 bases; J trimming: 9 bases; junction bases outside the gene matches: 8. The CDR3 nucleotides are TGCAGCGTTGCGGCAGGGGGCAATGCTTCACCCCTCCACTTT. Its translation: CSVAAGGNASPLHF.

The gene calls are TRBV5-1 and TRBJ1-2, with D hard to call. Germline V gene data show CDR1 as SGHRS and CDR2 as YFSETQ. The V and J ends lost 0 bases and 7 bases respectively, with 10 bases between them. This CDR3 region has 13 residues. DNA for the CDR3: TGCGCCAGCAGCTTGGTACAGTTTATTGGCTACACCTTC. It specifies CASSLVQFIGYTF.

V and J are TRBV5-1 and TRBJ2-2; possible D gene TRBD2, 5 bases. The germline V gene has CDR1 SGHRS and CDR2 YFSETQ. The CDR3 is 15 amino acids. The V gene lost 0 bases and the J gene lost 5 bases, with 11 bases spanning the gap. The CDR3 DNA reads TGCGCCAGCAGCTTGGCCGGGATTGGAACCGGGGAGCTGTTTTTT. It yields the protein CASSLAGIGTGELFF. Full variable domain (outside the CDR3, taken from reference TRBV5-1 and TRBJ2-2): KAGVTQTPRYLIKTRGQQVTLSCSPISGHRSVSWYQQTPGQGLQFLFEYFSETQRNKGNFPGRFSGRQFSNSRSEMNVSTLELGDSALYLCASSLAGIGTGELFFGEGSRLTVL.

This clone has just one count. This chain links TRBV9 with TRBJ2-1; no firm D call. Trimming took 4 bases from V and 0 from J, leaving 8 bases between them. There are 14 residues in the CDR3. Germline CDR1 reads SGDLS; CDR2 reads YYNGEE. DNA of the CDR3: TGTGCCAGCAGCCCCTCCTTCTCCTACAATGAGCAGTTCTTC. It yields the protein CASSPSFSYNEQFF.

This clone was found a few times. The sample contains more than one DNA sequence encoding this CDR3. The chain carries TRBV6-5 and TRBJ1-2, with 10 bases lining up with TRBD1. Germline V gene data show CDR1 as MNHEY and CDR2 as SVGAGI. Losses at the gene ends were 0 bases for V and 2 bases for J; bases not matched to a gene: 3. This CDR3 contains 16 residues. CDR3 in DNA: TGTGCCAGCAGTTACTCACGGACAGGGGGGAACTATGGCTACACCTTC. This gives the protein CASSYSRTGGNYGYTF.

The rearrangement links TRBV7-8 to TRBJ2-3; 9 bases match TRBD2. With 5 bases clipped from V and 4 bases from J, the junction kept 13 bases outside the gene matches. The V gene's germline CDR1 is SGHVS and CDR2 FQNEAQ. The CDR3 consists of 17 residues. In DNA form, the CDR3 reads TGTGCCAGCAGCCACACCCGAGCGGGAGGACCTCCAGATACGCAGTATTTT. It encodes CASSHTRAGGPPDTQYF.

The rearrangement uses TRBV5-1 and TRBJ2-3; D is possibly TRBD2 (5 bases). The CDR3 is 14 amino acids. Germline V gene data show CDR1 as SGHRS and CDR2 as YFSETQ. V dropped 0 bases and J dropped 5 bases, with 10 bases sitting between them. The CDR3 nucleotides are TGCGCCAGCAGCTTGGAACTAGTTCAAGATACGCAGTATTTT. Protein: CASSLELVQDTQYF.

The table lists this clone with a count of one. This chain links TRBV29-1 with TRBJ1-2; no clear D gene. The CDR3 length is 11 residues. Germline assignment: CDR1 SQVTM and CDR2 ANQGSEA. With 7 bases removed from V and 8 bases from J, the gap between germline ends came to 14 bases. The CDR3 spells CSATTGRGYTF. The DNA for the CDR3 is TGCAGCGCCACGACTGGGAGGGGCTACACCTTC.

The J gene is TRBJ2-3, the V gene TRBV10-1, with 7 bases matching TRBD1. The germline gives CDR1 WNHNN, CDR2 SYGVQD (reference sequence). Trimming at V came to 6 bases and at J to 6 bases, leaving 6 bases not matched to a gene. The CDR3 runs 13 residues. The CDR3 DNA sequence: TGCGCCAGCAGCTTAAAACAGGGGGATACGCAGTATTTT. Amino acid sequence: CASSLKQGDTQYF.

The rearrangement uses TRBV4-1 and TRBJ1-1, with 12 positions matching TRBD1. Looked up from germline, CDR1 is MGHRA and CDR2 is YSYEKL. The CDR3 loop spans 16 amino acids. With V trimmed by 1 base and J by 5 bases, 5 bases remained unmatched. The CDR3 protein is CASSQGDRGLWTEAFF. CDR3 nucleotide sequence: TGCGCCAGCAGCCAAGGGGACAGGGGGCTCTGGACTGAAGCTTTCTTT.

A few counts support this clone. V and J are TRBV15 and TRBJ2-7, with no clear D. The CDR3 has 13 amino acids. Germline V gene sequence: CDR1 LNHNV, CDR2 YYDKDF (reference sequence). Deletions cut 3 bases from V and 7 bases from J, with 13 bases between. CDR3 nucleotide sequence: TGTGCCACCAGCAGGGCGGAAGGAAGGGAGCAGTACTTC. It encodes CATSRAEGREQYF.

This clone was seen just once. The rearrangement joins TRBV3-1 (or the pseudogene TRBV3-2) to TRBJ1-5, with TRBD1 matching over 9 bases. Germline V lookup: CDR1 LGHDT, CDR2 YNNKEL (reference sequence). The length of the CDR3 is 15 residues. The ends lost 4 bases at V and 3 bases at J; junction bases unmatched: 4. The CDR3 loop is CASSPTGGDNQPQHF. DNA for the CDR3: TGTGCCAGCAGCCCGACAGGGGGGGACAATCAGCCCCAGCATTTT.

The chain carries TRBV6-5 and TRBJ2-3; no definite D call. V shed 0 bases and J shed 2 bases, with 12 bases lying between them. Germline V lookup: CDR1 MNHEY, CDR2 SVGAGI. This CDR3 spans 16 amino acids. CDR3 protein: CASSYSWQATTDTQYF. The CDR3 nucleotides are TGTGCCAGCAGTTACTCGTGGCAGGCAACCACAGATACGCAGTATTTT.

The CDR3 reads CASSASGGGSYNEQFF. As DNA, the CDR3 is TGTGCCAGCAGCGCCTCCGGGGGCGGGAGTTACAATGAGCAGTTCTTC. The chain uses TRBV5-4 and TRBJ2-1, with a possible D match to TRBD2 (7 bases). CDR1 is SGHNT and CDR2 is YYREEE in the germline V gene (reference sequence). The CDR3 consists of 16 residues. V lost 4 bases, J lost 4 bases, and 18 bases lay in between.

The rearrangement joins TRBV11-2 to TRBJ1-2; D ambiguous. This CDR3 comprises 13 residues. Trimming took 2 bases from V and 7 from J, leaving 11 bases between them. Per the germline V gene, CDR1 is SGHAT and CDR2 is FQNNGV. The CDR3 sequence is CASSLRGMGGYTF. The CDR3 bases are TGTGCCAGCAGCTTACGAGGGATGGGTGGCTACACCTTC.

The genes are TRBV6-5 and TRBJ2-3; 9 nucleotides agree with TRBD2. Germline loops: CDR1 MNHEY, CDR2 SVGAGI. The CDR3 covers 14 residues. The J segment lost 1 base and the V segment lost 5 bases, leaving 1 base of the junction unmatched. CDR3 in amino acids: CASSQRGGTDTQYF. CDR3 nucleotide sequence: TGTGCCAGCAGTCAGCGGGGGGGCACAGATACGCAGTATTTT.

The CDR3 here is CASSQDSRAGDTQYF. CDR3 coding DNA: TGTGCCAGCAGCCAAGATTCCAGGGCCGGAGATACGCAGTATTTT. The chain links TRBV3-1 (or the pseudogene TRBV3-2) to TRBJ2-3; the D gene is possibly TRBD1 (5 bases). There are 15 residues in the CDR3. The germline V gene encodes CDR1 LGHDT and CDR2 YNNKEL (reference sequence). The V end lost 0 bases, the J end lost 5 bases, and 12 bases lay between the germline ends.

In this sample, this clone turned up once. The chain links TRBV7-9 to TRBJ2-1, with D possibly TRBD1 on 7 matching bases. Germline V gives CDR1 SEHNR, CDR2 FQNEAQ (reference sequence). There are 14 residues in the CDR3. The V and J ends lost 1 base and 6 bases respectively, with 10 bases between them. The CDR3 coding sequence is TGTGCCAGCAGCTTAGTTCAGGGGGGCAATGAGCAGTTCTTC. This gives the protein CASSLVQGGNEQFF. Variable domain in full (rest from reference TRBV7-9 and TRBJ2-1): DTGVSQNPRHKITKRGQNVTFRCDPISEHNRLYWYRQTLGQGPEFLTYFQNEAQLEKSRLLSDRFSAERPKGSFSTLEIQRTEQGDSAMYLCASSLVQGGNEQFFGPGTRLTVL.